This TCR beta chain was recorded in a study of shared clonotypes between healthy human individuals. Ten immunoSEQ deep assay plates served to sequence unsorted PBMC DNA. The table came from immunoSEQ multiplex PCR; TCRdb's copy has only in-frame clones and leaves some out. The table records approximately 500,000 clones, roughly 80% of them present only once. The germline CDR1 and CDR2 sequences are SEHNR and FQNEAQ (reference sequence). The germline V and J ends were trimmed by 2 bases and 4 bases, with 14 bases remaining between them. CDR3 length: 16 amino acids. A note on this clone: This may come from a read error, since a much larger clone is one base off.

The receptor comes from a woman in her 40s in good health. Some clones in this sample may be carry-over from other donors' samples. Sequenced sample: PBMCs. V gene TRBV7-9 combines with J gene TRBJ2-2; D might be TRBD2 (6 bases). The CDR3, as DNA: TGTGCCAGCAGCTTATACGGACTACGGAGCACCGGGGAGCTGTTTTTT. It encodes CASSLYGLRSTGELFF.